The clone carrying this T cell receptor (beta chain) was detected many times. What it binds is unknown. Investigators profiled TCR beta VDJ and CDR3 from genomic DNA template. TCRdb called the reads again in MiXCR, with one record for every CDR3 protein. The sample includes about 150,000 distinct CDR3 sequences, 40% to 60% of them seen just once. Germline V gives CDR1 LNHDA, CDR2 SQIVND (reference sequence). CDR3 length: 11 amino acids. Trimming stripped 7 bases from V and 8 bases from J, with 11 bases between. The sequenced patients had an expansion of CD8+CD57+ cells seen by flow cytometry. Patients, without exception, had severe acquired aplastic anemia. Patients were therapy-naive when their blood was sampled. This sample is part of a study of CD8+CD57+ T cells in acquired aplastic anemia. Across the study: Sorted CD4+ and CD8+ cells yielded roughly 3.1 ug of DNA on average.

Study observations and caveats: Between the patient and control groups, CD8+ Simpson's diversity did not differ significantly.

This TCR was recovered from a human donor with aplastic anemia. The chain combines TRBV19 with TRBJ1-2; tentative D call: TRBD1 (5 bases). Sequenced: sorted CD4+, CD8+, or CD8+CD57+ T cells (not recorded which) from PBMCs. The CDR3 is CASNPGQGYTF. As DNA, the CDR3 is TGTGCCAGTAATCCGGGGCAAGGCTACACCTTC.